Reported below is one T cell receptor (beta chain). The germline gives CDR1 SGHVS, CDR2 FQNEAQ. The CDR3 extends over 17 amino acids. PCR involved 60 Vbeta and 13 Jbeta primers. Sequencing was performed with immunoSEQ multiplex PCR; in TCRdb, only in-frame clones are kept and a portion is missing. The sample includes about 160,000 clones, roughly four fifths seen only once; the top ten take around 1.4%. These data belong to a study of cytomegalovirus exposure and HLA in healthy donors. Participants comprised healthy donors of bone marrow. The chain joins TRBV7-8 to TRBJ2-5; 7 positions match TRBD1. The closer fit of TRBJ2-7 to the DNA end suggests the J call may be wrong. This TCR came from a man aged 55-75 years in good health and CMV-seronegative. Material for sequencing was PBMCs. The CDR3 region is CASSATAGGEASYEQYF. CDR3 bases: TGTGCCAGCAGCGCCACCGCAGGGGGTGAGGCCTCCTACGAGCAGTACTTC.